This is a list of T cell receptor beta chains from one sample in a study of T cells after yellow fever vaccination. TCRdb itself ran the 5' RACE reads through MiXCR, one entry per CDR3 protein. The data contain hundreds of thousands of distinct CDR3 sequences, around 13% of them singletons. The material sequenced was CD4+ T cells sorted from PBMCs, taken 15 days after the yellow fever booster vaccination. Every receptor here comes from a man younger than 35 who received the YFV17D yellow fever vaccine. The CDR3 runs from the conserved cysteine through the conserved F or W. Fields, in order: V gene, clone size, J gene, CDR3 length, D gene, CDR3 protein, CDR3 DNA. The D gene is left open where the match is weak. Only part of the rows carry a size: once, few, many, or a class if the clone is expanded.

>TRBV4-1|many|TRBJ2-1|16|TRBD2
CASSPVKAGGYNEQFF
TGCGCCAGCAGCCCCGTGAAAGCGGGGGGATACAATGAGCAGTTCTTC
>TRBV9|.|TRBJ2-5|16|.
CASSPRGQLYQETQYF
TGTGCCAGCAGCCCCCGCGGACAGCTGTACCAAGAGACCCAGTACTTC
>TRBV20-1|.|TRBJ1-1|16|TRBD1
CSARGPGTGGNTEAFF
TGCAGTGCTAGGGGGCCTGGGACAGGGGGCAACACTGAAGCTTTCTTT
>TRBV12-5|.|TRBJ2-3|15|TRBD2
CASGVSGGAVDTQYF
TGTGCTAGTGGTGTTAGCGGGGGGGCCGTAGATACGCAGTATTTT
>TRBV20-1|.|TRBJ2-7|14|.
CSASLPGGPYEQYF
TGCAGTGCTAGTTTGCCCGGGGGCCCGTACGAGCAGTACTTC
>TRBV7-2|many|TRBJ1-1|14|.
CASSLVGADTEAFF
TGTGCCAGCAGCTTAGTCGGGGCCGACACTGAAGCTTTCTTT
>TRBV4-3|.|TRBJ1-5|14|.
CASSQELDSQPQHF
TGCGCCAGCAGCCAAGAGCTGGACAGCCAGCCCCAGCATTTT
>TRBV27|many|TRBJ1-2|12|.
CASAGRNYGYTF
TGTGCCAGCGCCGGACGGAACTATGGCTACACCTTC
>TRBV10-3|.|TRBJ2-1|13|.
CAISTGLYNEQFF
TGTGCCATCAGTACGGGACTTTACAATGAGCAGTTCTTC
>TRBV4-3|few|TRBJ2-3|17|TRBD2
CASSQDLAGSGGGTQYF
TGCGCCAGCAGCCAAGACCTTGCGGGTAGCGGGGGTGGTACGCAGTATTTT
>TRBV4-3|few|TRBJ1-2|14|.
CASSQDTGSRGYTF
TGCGCCAGCAGCCAAGACACAGGCTCGAGGGGCTACACCTTC
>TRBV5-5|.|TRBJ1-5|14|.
CASSLTSSNQPQHF
TGTGCCAGCAGCTTGACGAGTAGCAATCAGCCCCAGCATTTT
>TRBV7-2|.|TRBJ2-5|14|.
CASSSGLQKGTQYF
TGTGCCAGCAGCTCGGGCCTCCAGAAGGGGACCCAGTACTTC
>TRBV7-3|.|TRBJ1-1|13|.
CASSSGSNTEAFF
TGTGCCAGCAGCTCCGGGAGTAACACTGAAGCTTTCTTT
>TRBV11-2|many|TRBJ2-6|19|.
CASSSPRVIGGSGANVLTF
TGTGCCAGCAGCTCGCCTAGGGTAATCGGGGGCTCTGGGGCCAACGTCCTGACTTTC
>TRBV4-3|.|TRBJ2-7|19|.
CASSRGWGANWLSSIEQYF
TGCGCCAGCAGCCGTGGGTGGGGGGCGAACTGGCTCTCGTCGATTGAGCAGTACTTC
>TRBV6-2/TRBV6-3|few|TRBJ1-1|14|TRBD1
CASSPRGQGMSAFF
TGTGCCAGCAGTCCCCGGGGACAGGGGATGTCGGCTTTCTTT
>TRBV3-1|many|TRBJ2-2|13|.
CASSHRDSGELFF
TGTGCCAGCAGCCATAGGGACTCCGGGGAGCTGTTTTTT
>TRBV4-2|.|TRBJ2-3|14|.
CASSQGGPRDTQYF
TGTGCCAGCAGCCAAGGGGGCCCTCGGGATACGCAGTATTTT
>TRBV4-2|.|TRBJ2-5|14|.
CASSQGGHPLTQYF
TGTGCCAGCAGCCAAGGGGGACACCCGTTGACCCAGTACTTC
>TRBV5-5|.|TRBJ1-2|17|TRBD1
CASSLDRQGANPLGYTF
TGTGCCAGCAGCTTGGACCGACAGGGGGCGAACCCGCTTGGCTACACCTTC
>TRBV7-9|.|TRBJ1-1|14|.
CASSLWNGDTEAFF
TGTGCCAGCAGCTTGTGGAACGGGGACACTGAAGCTTTCTTT
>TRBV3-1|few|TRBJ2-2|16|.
CASREHSGGSTGELFF
TGTGCCAGCAGGGAGCACAGTGGGGGGTCCACCGGGGAGCTGTTTTTT
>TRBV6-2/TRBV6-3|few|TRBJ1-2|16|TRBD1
CASSYSIQGQEDGYTF
TGTGCCAGCAGTTACTCGATACAGGGGCAGGAGGATGGCTACACCTTC
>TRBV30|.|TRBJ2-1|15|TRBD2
CAWTGLAGLYNEQFF
TGTGCCTGGACCGGACTAGCGGGGCTCTACAATGAGCAGTTCTTC
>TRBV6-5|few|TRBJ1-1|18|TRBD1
CASSYGRGTGGLTIEAFF
TGTGCCAGCAGTTACGGTCGCGGGACAGGGGGCTTAACAATAGAAGCTTTCTTT
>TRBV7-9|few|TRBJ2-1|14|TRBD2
CASSSVAGGHEQFF
TGTGCCAGCAGCTCCGTAGCGGGGGGACATGAGCAGTTCTTC
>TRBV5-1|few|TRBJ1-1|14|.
CASRPVQGRTEAFF
TGCGCCAGCAGACCCGTCCAAGGGCGAACTGAAGCTTTCTTT
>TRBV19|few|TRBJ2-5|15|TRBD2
CASSSRGAGVETQYF
TGTGCCAGTAGTTCCCGAGGAGCGGGGGTTGAGACCCAGTACTTC
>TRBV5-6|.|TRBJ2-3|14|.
CASSLLSGTDTQYF
TGTGCCAGCAGCCTGCTCAGTGGAACAGATACGCAGTATTTT
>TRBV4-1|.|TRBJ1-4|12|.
CASSGFGAKLFF
TGCGCCAGCAGCGGGTTTGGGGCGAAACTGTTTTTT
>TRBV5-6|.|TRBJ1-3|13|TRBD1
CASSKQGENTIYF
TGTGCCAGCAGCAAACAGGGGGAGAACACCATATATTTT
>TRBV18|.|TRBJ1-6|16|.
CASSPTAKIYGSPLHF
TGTGCCAGCTCACCAACGGCAAAGATATATGGTTCACCCCTCCACTTT
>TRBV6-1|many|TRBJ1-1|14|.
CASSERQLNTEAFF
TGTGCCAGCAGTGAACGACAGCTGAACACTGAAGCTTTCTTT
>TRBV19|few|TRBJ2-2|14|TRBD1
CASSGTGNTGELFF
TGTGCCAGTTCCGGGACAGGGAACACCGGGGAGCTGTTTTTT
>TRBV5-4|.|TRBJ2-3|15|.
CASSNVTAVADTQYF
TGTGCCAGCAGCAACGTCACAGCGGTTGCAGATACGCAGTATTTT
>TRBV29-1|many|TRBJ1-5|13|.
CSATLGGDQPQHF
TGCAGCGCTACCCTCGGGGGAGATCAGCCCCAGCATTTT
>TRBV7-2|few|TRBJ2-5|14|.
CASIGARVGETQYF
TGTGCCAGCATCGGGGCCAGAGTCGGGGAGACCCAGTACTTC
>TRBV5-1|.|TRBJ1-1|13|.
CASSFIGDTEAFF
TGCGCCAGCAGCTTCATAGGGGACACTGAAGCTTTCTTT
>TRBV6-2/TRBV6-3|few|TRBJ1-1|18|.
CASSYSGPFRGMNTEAFF
TGTGCCAGCAGTTACTCCGGGCCCTTTCGGGGCATGAACACTGAAGCTTTCTTT
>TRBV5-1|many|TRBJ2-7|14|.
CASSPTGTGGEQYF
TGCGCCAGCAGCCCCACCGGGACGGGTGGCGAGCAGTACTTC